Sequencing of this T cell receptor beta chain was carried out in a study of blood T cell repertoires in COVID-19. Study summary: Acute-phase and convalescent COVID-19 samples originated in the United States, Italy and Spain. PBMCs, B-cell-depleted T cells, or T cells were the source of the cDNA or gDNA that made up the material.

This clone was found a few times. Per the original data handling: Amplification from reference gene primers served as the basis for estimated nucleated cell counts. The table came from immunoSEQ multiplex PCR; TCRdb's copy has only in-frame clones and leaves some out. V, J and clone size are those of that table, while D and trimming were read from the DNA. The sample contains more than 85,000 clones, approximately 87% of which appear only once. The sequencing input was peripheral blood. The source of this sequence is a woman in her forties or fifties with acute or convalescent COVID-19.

The CDR3 protein is CASSSGGRRTEAFF. CDR3 nucleotide sequence: TGTGCCAGCAGCTCAGGAGGGAGGAGGACTGAAGCTTTCTTT. The rearrangement links TRBV9 to TRBJ1-1; D gene uncertain. The germline V gene has CDR1 SGDLS and CDR2 YYNGEE. CDR3 length: 14 residues. Trimming removed 4 bases from V and 5 bases from J, with 15 bases in between.